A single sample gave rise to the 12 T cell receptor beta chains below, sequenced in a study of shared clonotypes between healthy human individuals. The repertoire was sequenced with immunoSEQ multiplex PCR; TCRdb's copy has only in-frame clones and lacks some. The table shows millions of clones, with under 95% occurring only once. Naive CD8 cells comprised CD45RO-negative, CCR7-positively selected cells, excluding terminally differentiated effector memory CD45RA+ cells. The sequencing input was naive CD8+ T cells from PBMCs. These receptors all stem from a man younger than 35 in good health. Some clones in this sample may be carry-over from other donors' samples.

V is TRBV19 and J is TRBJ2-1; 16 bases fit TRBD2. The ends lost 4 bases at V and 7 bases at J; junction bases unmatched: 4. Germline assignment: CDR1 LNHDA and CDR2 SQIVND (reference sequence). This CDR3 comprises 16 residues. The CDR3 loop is CASSTPGLAGGNEQFF. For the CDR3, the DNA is TGTGCCAGTAGTACCCCGGGACTAGCGGGGGGGAATGAGCAGTTCTTC.

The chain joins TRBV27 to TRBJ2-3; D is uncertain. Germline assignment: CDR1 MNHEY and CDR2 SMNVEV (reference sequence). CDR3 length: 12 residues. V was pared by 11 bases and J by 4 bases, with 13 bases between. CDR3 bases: TGTGCCGGCGGTGTATCCCCAGATACGCAGTATTTT. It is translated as CAGGVSPDTQYF.

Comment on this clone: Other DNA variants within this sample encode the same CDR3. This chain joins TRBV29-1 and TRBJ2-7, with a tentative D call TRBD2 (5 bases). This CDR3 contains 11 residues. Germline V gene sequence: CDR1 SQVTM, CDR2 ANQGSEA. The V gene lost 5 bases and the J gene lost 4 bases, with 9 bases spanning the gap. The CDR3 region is CSVSGTYEQYF. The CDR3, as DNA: TGCAGCGTTTCGGGAACATACGAGCAGTACTTC.

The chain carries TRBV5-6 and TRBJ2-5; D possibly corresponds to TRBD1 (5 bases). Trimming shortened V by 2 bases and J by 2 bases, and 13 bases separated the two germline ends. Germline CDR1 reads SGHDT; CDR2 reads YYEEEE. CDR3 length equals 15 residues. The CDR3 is CASSFEDIWQETQYF. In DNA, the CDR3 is TGTGCCAGCAGCTTCGAGGACATCTGGCAAGAGACCCAGTACTTC. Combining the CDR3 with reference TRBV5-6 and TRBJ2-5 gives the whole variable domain DAGVTQSPTHLIKTRGQQVTLRCSPKSGHDTVSWYQQALGQGPQFIFQYYEEEERQRGNFPDRFSGHQFPNYSSELNVNALLLGDSALYLCASSFEDIWQETQYFGPGTRLLVL.

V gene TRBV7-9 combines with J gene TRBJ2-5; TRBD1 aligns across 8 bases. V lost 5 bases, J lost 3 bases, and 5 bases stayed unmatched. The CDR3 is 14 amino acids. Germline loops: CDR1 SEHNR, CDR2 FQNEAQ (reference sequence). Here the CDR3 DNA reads TGTGCCAGCAGCCTCTCGACAGGGGAAGAGACCCAGTACTTC. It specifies CASSLSTGEETQYF.

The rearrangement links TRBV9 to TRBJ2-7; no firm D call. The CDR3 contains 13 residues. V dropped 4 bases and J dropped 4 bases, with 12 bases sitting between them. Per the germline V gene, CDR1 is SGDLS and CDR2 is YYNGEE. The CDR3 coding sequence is TGTGCCAGCAGCCCCTTCGAGGCATACGAGCAGTACTTC. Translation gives CASSPFEAYEQYF.

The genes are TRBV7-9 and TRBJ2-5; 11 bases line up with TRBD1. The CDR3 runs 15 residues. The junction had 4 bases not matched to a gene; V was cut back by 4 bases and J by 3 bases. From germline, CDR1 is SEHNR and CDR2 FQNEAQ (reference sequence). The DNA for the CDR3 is TGTGCCAGCAGCTCACCGGGACAGGGGGAAGAGACCCAGTACTTC. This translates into CASSSPGQGEETQYF.

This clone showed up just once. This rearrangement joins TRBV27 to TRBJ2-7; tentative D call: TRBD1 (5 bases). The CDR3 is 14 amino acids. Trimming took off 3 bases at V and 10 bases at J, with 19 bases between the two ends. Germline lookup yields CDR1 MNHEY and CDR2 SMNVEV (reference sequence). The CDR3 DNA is TGTGCCAGCAGTTTTGGCGCCGGACACCTCCTTCAGTACTTC. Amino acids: CASSFGAGHLLQYF.

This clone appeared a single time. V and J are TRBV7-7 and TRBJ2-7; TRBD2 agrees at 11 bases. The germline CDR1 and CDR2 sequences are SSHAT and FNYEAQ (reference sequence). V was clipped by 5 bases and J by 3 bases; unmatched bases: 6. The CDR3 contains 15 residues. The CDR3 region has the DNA TGTGCCAGCAGCCCAACTAGCGGGAGAGGCTACGAGCAGTACTTC. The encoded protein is CASSPTSGRGYEQYF.

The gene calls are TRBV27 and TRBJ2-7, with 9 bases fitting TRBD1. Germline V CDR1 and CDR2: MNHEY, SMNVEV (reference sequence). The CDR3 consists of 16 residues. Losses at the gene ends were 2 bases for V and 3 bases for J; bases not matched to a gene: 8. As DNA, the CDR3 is TGTGCCAGCAGTTTACGGGGGACAGGGCTCTTCTACGAGCAGTACTTC. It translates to CASSLRGTGLFYEQYF.

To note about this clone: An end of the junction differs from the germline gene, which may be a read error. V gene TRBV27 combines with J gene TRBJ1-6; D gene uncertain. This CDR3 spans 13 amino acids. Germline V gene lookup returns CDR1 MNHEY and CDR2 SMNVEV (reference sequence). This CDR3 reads CASSLSPDTALHF. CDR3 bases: TGTGCCAGCAGTCTATCCCCTGACACCGCCCTCCACTTT.

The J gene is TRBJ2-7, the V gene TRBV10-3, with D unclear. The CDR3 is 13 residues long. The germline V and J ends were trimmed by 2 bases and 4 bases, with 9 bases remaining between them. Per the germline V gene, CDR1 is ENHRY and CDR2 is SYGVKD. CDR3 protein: CAISEGLVYEQYF. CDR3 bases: TGTGCCATCAGTGAGGGGCTGGTATACGAGCAGTACTTC.